The present TCR beta chain was sequenced within a study of follicular helper T cells after annual influenza vaccination. As for the study in general: Days 0, 7 and 28 post-vaccination were the blood draw times. Overall study findings and caveats: Change in circulating plasmablasts correlated with ICOS+CD38+ cTfh clonality change.

The V and J ends lost 8 bases and 1 base, in that order; junction bases with no gene match: 5. Looked up from germline, CDR1 is SNHLY and CDR2 is FYNNEI. The CDR3 sequence is 16 residues long. This clone was found once. Its target is not known. TCRB was sequenced at Survey level resolution. Libraries were prepared by immunoSEQ multiplex PCR; TCRdb keeps only in-frame clonotypes and omits some of them. Of about 10,000 clones detected, about four fifths appear once; the ten largest clones hold less than 0.5%. As to time point: 2015-2016 season, 7 days after influenza vaccination. Each time point used about 40 to 100 mL of blood.

The source was CXCR5+ CD38- circulating T follicular helper cells from blood, collected 7 days after influenza vaccination. The sample's subset: circulating Tfh, non-naive CD4+CXCR5+PD-1+ (ICOS+CD38+ or ICOS-CD38-). The chain links TRBV2 to TRBJ2-3; 14 bases map to TRBD2. The clonotype comes from an adult who received the influenza vaccine. The CDR3 DNA sequence: TGTGCCAGCCTCCTGGGACTAGCGGGGGGCACAGATACGCAGTATTTT. Its protein product is CASLLGLAGGTDTQYF.